A selection of T cell receptor beta chains follows, all from one sample in a study of blood T cell repertoires in COVID-19. Repertoires were generated with immunoSEQ multiplex PCR, while TCRdb's copy carries only in-frame clones and drops some. Of about 200,000 clones listed, around 95% are singletons. Sequenced input: peripheral blood. The receptor set was obtained from a man under 40 with COVID-19, enrolled during active disease. The CDR3 runs from the conserved cysteine through the conserved F or W. A D gene is named only where the DNA matches it firmly. A row's size may be missing; if present it is once, few, many or a size class.

V gene,clone size,D gene,J gene,CDR3 protein,CDR3 DNA
TRBV6-5,-,-,TRBJ1-6,CASSYSTDSYNSPLHF,TGTGCCAGCAGTTACTCGACAGACTCCTATAATTCACCCCTCCACTTT
TRBV29-1,-,-,TRBJ1-1,CAAVGARSTNTEAFF,TGCGCGGCCGTGGGGGCGCGGAGTACGAACACTGAAGCTTTCTTT
TRBV13,-,TRBD2,TRBJ2-3,CASSRTAVAGGYTQYF,TGTGCCAGCAGCCGCACTGCTGTAGCGGGGGGGTATACGCAGTATTTT
TRBV10-3,-,-,TRBJ1-4,CAISGEDYEKLFF,TGTGCCATCAGCGGGGAGGATTATGAAAAACTGTTTTTT
TRBV19,-,TRBD1,TRBJ1-2,CASSIVGGQNYGYTF,TGTGCCAGTAGTATAGTAGGGGGACAGAACTATGGCTACACCTTC
TRBV18,-,-,TRBJ2-1,CASSPAQVDEQFF,TGTGCCAGCTCACCAGCGCAAGTTGATGAGCAGTTCTTC
TRBV10-1,-,-,TRBJ2-2,CATQAGNTGELFF,TGCGCCACCCAGGCGGGGAACACAGGGGAGCTGTTTTTT
TRBV9,-,-,TRBJ1-2,CASSASQGAYGYTF,TGTGCCAGCAGCGCCAGTCAGGGCGCCTATGGCTACACCTTC
TRBV1,-,-,TRBJ2-5,CTSSQVRLLGGTQYF,TGCACCAGCAGCCAAGTTCGGCTCTTGGGGGGGACCCAGTACTTC
TRBV30,-,TRBD1,TRBJ2-7,CAWKTTGRSYEQYF,TGTGCCTGGAAAACGACAGGGCGATCCTACGAGCAGTACTTC
TRBV5-4,once,-,TRBJ1-2,CASSSWTANYGYTF,TGTGCCAGCAGCTCATGGACAGCTAACTATGGCTACACCTTC
TRBV14,-,-,TRBJ1-4,CASSQDLGGREKLFF,TGTGCCAGCAGCCAAGATCTTGGTGGGAGGGAAAAACTGTTTTTT
TRBV9,-,TRBD1,TRBJ2-1,CASSQGTGGFYEQFF,TGTGCCAGCAGCCAGGGGACAGGGGGTTTCTATGAGCAGTTCTTC
TRBV6-4,once,-,TRBJ2-2,CASREPGNTGELFF,TGTGCCAGCCGCGAACCAGGGAACACCGGGGAGCTGTTTTTT
TRBV4-2,-,TRBD2,TRBJ2-1,CASSRPTSAYNEQFF,TGTGCCAGCAGCCGGCCTACTAGCGCTTACAATGAGCAGTTCTTC
TRBV6-8,-,-,TRBJ1-1,CASSLGQPSTEAFF,TGTGCCAGCTCTTTAGGACAGCCGAGTACTGAAGCTTTCTTT
TRBV7-9,-,TRBD1,TRBJ2-3,CASSLATGTGVTDTQYF,TGTGCCAGCAGCTTAGCGACCGGGACAGGGGTGACAGATACGCAGTATTTT
TRBV5-1,once,TRBD1,TRBJ2-5,CASSGGQGVETQYF,TGCGCCAGCAGCGGCGGACAGGGGGTCGAGACCCAGTACTTC
TRBV4-1,-,-,TRBJ1-2,CASSQEQGPYGYTF,TGCGCCAGCAGCCAAGAACAGGGACCCTATGGCTACACCTTC
TRBV3-1/TRBV3-2,-,TRBD1,TRBJ1-4,CASSRPDRGHNEKLFF,TGTGCCAGCAGCCGCCCAGACAGGGGTCATAATGAAAAACTGTTTTTT
TRBV12-3/TRBV12-4,-,-,TRBJ1-1,CASSLQGNTEAFF,TGTGCCAGCAGTTTACAGGGGAACACTGAAGCTTTCTTT
TRBV5-1,-,TRBD2,TRBJ2-7,CASSLSPSGSSYEQYF,TGCGCCAGCAGCTTGTCGCCTAGCGGGAGCTCCTACGAGCAGTACTTC
TRBV5-1,-,-,TRBJ1-2,CASSLTDRSNYGYTF,TGCGCCAGCAGCCTAACTGACAGGTCCAACTATGGCTACACCTTC
TRBV6-5,-,-,TRBJ1-2,CATLTPGSYGYTF,TGTGCCACCCTCACCCCGGGGAGCTATGGCTACACCTTC
TRBV29-1,-,-,TRBJ1-5,CSVRGGSGAQHF,TGCAGCGTCCGAGGAGGGTCTGGGGCCCAGCATTTT
TRBV4-1,-,TRBD1,TRBJ1-1,CASSRRDRGNTEAFF,TGCGCCAGCAGCCGGAGGGACAGGGGGAACACTGAAGCTTTCTTT
TRBV19,-,TRBD1,TRBJ1-6,CASSSDRVYNSPLHF,TGTGCCAGTAGTTCGGACAGGGTCTATAATTCACCCCTCCACTTT
TRBV19,-,-,TRBJ2-1,CASSIAGFTYNEQFF,TGTGCCAGTAGTATCGCGGGGTTTACCTACAATGAGCAGTTCTTC
TRBV27,-,TRBD2,TRBJ2-1,CASSSLAGGPWVEQFF,TGTGCCAGCAGTTCGCTAGCGGGGGGGCCGTGGGTTGAGCAGTTCTTC